A single sample is the source of the 28 T cell receptor beta chains below, sequenced in a study of cytomegalovirus exposure and HLA in healthy donors. Use of 60 Vbeta and 13 Jbeta primers characterized the PCR. TCRdb's copy holds only in-frame clones and misses some; the assay was immunoSEQ multiplex PCR. The sample has some 130,000 clones. The sample comprised PBMCs. The source of these receptors is a man younger than 30 in good health and CMV-seronegative.

The rearrangement joins TRBV7-2 to TRBJ1-2; 8 bases are shared with TRBD1. CDR1 is SGHTA and CDR2 is FQGNSA in the germline V gene. The CDR3 is made up of 15 amino acids. Trimming at V came to 5 bases and at J to 8 bases, leaving 13 bases not matched to a gene. The CDR3: CASSPQGAVFQGYTF. Here the CDR3 DNA reads TGTGCCAGCAGCCCCCAGGGGGCGGTCTTTCAGGGCTACACCTTC.

The gene calls are TRBV27 and TRBJ2-2; 14 bases fit TRBD2. Germline CDR1 and CDR2: MNHEY and SMNVEV (reference sequence). Losses at the gene ends were 7 bases for V and 4 bases for J; bases not matched to a gene: 11. The CDR3 length is 18 residues. The CDR3 DNA follows: TGTGCCAGCAAACTATTGGGACTAGCGGGAGCGGGCACCGGGGAGCTGTTTTTT. It yields the protein CASKLLGLAGAGTGELFF.

The chain carries TRBV28 and TRBJ1-2; no firm D call. The V gene's germline CDR1 is MDHEN and CDR2 SYDVKM. The CDR3 is 12 amino acids. Between the trimmed V and J ends, which lost 3 bases and 2 bases, there was a span of 4 bases. This chain's CDR3 is CASSLLNYGYTF. In nucleotides, the CDR3 is TGTGCCAGCAGTTTGTTAAACTATGGCTACACCTTC.

This sequence joins TRBV5-1 and TRBJ1-1; 7 bases agree with TRBD1. CDR3 length: 14 amino acids. J gave up 4 bases and V 2 bases, and 5 bases lay outside the gene matches. Germline CDR1 is SGHRS and CDR2 is YFSETQ. The CDR3 protein is CASSFEQGRTEAFF. For the CDR3, the DNA is TGCGCCAGCAGCTTCGAACAGGGGCGCACTGAAGCTTTCTTT.

The chain couples TRBV2 to TRBJ1-3; no clear D gene. Germline CDR1 reads SNHLY; CDR2 reads FYNNEI. The CDR3 loop spans 14 amino acids. The V end lost 4 bases, the J end lost 1 base, and 8 bases lay between the germline ends. The CDR3 loop is CASSGGPSGNTIYF. The CDR3 coding sequence is TGTGCCAGCAGTGGAGGCCCTTCTGGAAACACCATATATTTT. Using reference TRBV2 and TRBJ1-3 for the parts outside the CDR3, the full variable domain is EPEVTQTPSHQVTQMGQEVILRCVPISNHLYFYWYRQILGQKVEFLVSFYNNEISEKSEIFDDQFSVERPDGSNFTLKIRSTKLEDSAMYFCASSGGPSGNTIYFGEGSWLTVV.

The V gene is TRBV5-1, the J gene TRBJ2-5, with 7 bases that match TRBD2. V was pared by 0 bases and J by 4 bases, with 6 bases of the junction left unmatched. The CDR3 runs to 15 residues. Germline V gene lookup returns CDR1 SGHRS and CDR2 YFSETQ. The DNA for the CDR3 is TGCGCCAGCAGCTTGGGTGCGGGGGAGGGAGAGACCCAGTACTTC. It yields the protein CASSLGAGEGETQYF.

The gene calls are TRBV4-1 and TRBJ1-5; a possible D gene is TRBD1 (6 bases). V was clipped by 4 bases and J by 2 bases, with 15 bases between them. Germline CDR1 and CDR2: MGHRA and YSYEKL. This CDR3 comprises 16 residues. The CDR3 reads CASSPEGGRGNQPQHF. Written as DNA, the CDR3 is TGCGCCAGCAGCCCGGAGGGGGGGAGAGGCAATCAGCCCCAGCATTTT.

The rearrangement uses TRBV5-1 and TRBJ1-1; 7 nucleotides match TRBD1. V lost 6 bases and J lost 2; bases outside the gene matches: 10. Germline V gene data show CDR1 as SGHRS and CDR2 as YFSETQ. The CDR3 totals 15 residues. The CDR3 loop is CASTKGGTVNTEAFF. CDR3 in DNA: TGCGCCAGCACCAAAGGCGGGACAGTCAACACTGAAGCTTTCTTT.

The rearrangement uses TRBV30 and TRBJ1-2, with D hard to call. Germline V gene lookup returns CDR1 GTSNPN and CDR2 SVGIG (reference sequence). The length of the CDR3 is 13 residues. V lost 3 bases and J 7 bases, leaving 15 bases between the germline ends. CDR3 in DNA: TGTGCCTGGAGCAGGCCCCTCGCGGGTGGCTACACCTTC. Translating it yields CAWSRPLAGGYTF.

The CDR3 DNA reads TGTGCCAGTAGTGAAGACAGATCCTACGAGCAGTACTTC. Protein sequence: CASSEDRSYEQYF. The gene calls are TRBV19 and TRBJ2-7; tentative D call: TRBD1 (5 bases). The CDR3 is 13 residues long. Trimming shortened V by 5 bases and J by 1 base, and 9 bases separated the two germline ends. Germline CDR1 reads LNHDA; CDR2 reads SQIVND (reference sequence).

The chain links TRBV19 to TRBJ2-2; 16 bases agree with TRBD2. V shed 4 bases and J 4 bases; nucleotides not matched to a gene: 6. This CDR3 spans 18 amino acids. Germline V gives CDR1 LNHDA, CDR2 SQIVND (reference sequence). The DNA for the CDR3 is TGTGCCAGTAGTAAGGGACTAGCGGGGGGGCCGGGCACCGGGGAGCTGTTTTTT. Protein product: CASSKGLAGGPGTGELFF.

CDR3 bases: TGTGCCAGCAGCTTGGTTACAGGGGGCAACTATGGCTACACCTTC. Its protein product is CASSLVTGGNYGYTF. The genes are TRBV5-6 and TRBJ1-2; 9 bases fit TRBD1. The junction had 2 bases not matched to a gene; V was cut back by 0 bases and J by 2 bases. Germline CDR1 is SGHDT and CDR2 is YYEEEE. The CDR3 runs 15 residues. The full variable domain, rest sourced from reference TRBV5-6 and TRBJ1-2, is DAGVTQSPTHLIKTRGQQVTLRCSPKSGHDTVSWYQQALGQGPQFIFQYYEEEERQRGNFPDRFSGHQFPNYSSELNVNALLLGDSALYLCASSLVTGGNYGYTFGSGTRLTVV.

This chain links TRBV14 with TRBJ1-1, with D uncertain. This CDR3 comprises 14 residues. Trimming left V 3 bases short and J 6 bases short, with 14 bases between. Germline values: CDR1 SGHDN, CDR2 FVKESK. CDR3 residues: CASSHIMGVAEAFF. The DNA for the CDR3 is TGTGCCAGCAGCCATATTATGGGAGTAGCTGAAGCTTTCTTT.

The CDR3, as DNA: TGTGCCAGCAGCGTAGGGGGGGTCGATTTGGAGACCCAGTACTTC. Residues: CASSVGGVDLETQYF. This chain connects TRBV9 to TRBJ2-5; D perhaps matches TRBD2 (6 bases). The CDR3 consists of 15 residues. Germline CDR1 and CDR2: SGDLS and YYNGEE. Trimming cost V 0 bases and J 5 bases, with 14 bases left between them.

The rearrangement uses TRBV27 and TRBJ2-7; 13 bases are shared with TRBD2. This CDR3 has 16 amino acids. The trim removed 1 base at V and 4 bases at J, leaving 4 bases unmatched. The V gene's germline CDR1 is MNHEY and CDR2 SMNVEV (reference sequence). The CDR3 sequence: CASSLLLAGGPYEQYF. CDR3 sequence (DNA): TGTGCCAGCAGTTTATTACTAGCGGGAGGGCCGTACGAGCAGTACTTC.

The rearrangement uses TRBV10-3 and TRBJ2-7; D is ambiguous. Per the germline V gene, CDR1 is ENHRY and CDR2 is SYGVKD. This CDR3 region has 12 residues. V was clipped by 10 bases and J by 3 bases, with 13 bases between them. The CDR3 loop is CATRASNYEQYF. The CDR3 region has the DNA TGTGCCACCCGAGCAAGCAACTACGAGCAGTACTTC.

The V gene is TRBV11-3, the J gene TRBJ2-1; TRBD2 agrees at 8 bases. The CDR3 extends over 15 amino acids. The ends lost 4 bases at V and 0 bases at J; junction bases unmatched: 2. The germline CDR1 and CDR2 sequences are SGHNT and YENEEA. The CDR3 protein is CASSSTSGSYNEQFF. The CDR3 bases are TGTGCCAGCAGCTCCACTAGCGGCTCCTACAATGAGCAGTTCTTC.

The chain has TRBV15 and TRBJ2-5, with a weak D call TRBD2 (5 bases). The J call could be wrong; TRBJ2-7 is a better fit for the DNA end. CDR3 length equals 12 residues. The germline gives CDR1 LNHNV, CDR2 YYDKDF (reference sequence). The CDR3 nucleotides are TGTGCCACCAGCAGGCCGGGGTACGAGCAGTACTTC. Translation gives CATSRPGYEQYF.

This sequence joins TRBV29-1 and TRBJ2-1; 9 bases agree with TRBD1. The germline V gene has CDR1 SQVTM and CDR2 ANQGSEA. The CDR3 is 14 amino acids. Trimming cost V 1 base and J 8 bases; bases outside gene matches: 6. CDR3 residues: CSVEVGTGFYEQFF. CDR3 DNA sequence: TGCAGCGTTGAAGTGGGGACAGGGTTTTATGAGCAGTTCTTC.

V gene TRBV4-3 combines with J gene TRBJ2-3; TRBD2 agrees at 10 bases. This CDR3 spans 19 amino acids. V was clipped by 2 bases and J by 4 bases; unmatched bases: 15. CDR1 and CDR2 (germline): LGHNA, YSLEER. The CDR3 loop reads CASSQSRTSGAVDPDTQYF. The CDR3 DNA reads TGCGCCAGCAGCCAATCGCGGACTAGCGGAGCGGTAGACCCAGATACGCAGTATTTT.

The rearrangement uses TRBV6-5 and TRBJ1-1; D may be TRBD1 (5 bases). Trimming pared 5 bases from V and 3 bases from J, leaving 10 bases between. Looked up from germline, CDR1 is MNHEY and CDR2 is SVGAGI. CDR3 length: 13 residues. The DNA for the CDR3 is TGTGCCAGCAGTCCTCTAGGGGACACTGAAGCTTTCTTT. It is translated as CASSPLGDTEAFF.

V gene TRBV5-4 combines with J gene TRBJ2-3; tentative D call: TRBD2 (7 bases). V gave up 4 bases and J gave up 5 bases, with 17 bases separating them. The length of the CDR3 is 15 residues. Germline assignment: CDR1 SGHNT and CDR2 YYREEE (reference sequence). The CDR3 reads CASSRLGGQGDTQYF. CDR3 nucleotides: TGTGCCAGCAGCCGATTGGGGGGGCAGGGAGATACGCAGTATTTT.

This chain uses TRBV5-5 with TRBJ1-5; 9 bases match TRBD1. Germline V gene sequence: CDR1 SGHKS, CDR2 YYEKEE (reference sequence). CDR3 length: 19 residues. The junction had 12 bases not matched to a gene; V was cut back by 0 bases and J by 2 bases. This chain's CDR3 is CASSLEYVGQGKRNQPQHF. The CDR3 nucleotides are TGTGCCAGCAGCTTGGAGTACGTGGGACAGGGTAAGCGCAATCAGCCCCAGCATTTT. Together with reference TRBV5-5 and TRBJ1-5, the CDR3 gives the full variable domain: DAGVTQSPTHLIKTRGQQVTLRCSPISGHKSVSWYQQVLGQGPQFIFQYYEKEERGRGNFPDRFSARQFPNYSSELNVNALLLGDSALYLCASSLEYVGQGKRNQPQHFGDGTRLSIL.

The chain couples TRBV19 to TRBJ2-6, with D perhaps TRBD1 (5 bases). Trimming removed 5 bases at V and 0 bases at J, with 8 bases between. This CDR3 spans 15 amino acids. Germline loops: CDR1 LNHDA, CDR2 SQIVND (reference sequence). The CDR3 is CASSEDSSGANVLTF. CDR3 in DNA: TGTGCCAGTAGTGAAGACAGCTCTGGGGCCAACGTCCTGACTTTC. Combining the CDR3 with reference TRBV19 and TRBJ2-6 gives the whole variable domain DGGITQSPKYLFRKEGQNVTLSCEQNLNHDAMYWYRQDPGQGLRLIYYSQIVNDFQKGDIAEGYSVSREKKESFPLTVTSAQKNPTAFYLCASSEDSSGANVLTFGAGSRLTVL.

The chain combines TRBV29-1 with TRBJ1-2, with D possibly being TRBD1 (5 bases). This CDR3 spans 11 amino acids. Germline-derived CDR1 and CDR2 are SQVTM and ANQGSEA. V was trimmed by 4 bases and J by 8 bases, leaving 11 bases between them. The CDR3 reads CSVGAGWGYTF. In DNA form, the CDR3 reads TGCAGCGTTGGAGCAGGGTGGGGCTACACCTTC.

The genes are TRBV28 and TRBJ2-7; 8 bases are shared with TRBD1. Germline V gene lookup returns CDR1 MDHEN and CDR2 SYDVKM. V was pared by 3 bases and J by 6 bases, with 13 bases of the junction left unmatched. This CDR3 region has 16 residues. CDR3 region: CASSFSRSGGHFEQYF. In DNA, the CDR3 is TGTGCCAGCAGTTTCAGCAGATCAGGGGGCCACTTCGAGCAGTACTTC.

The chain uses TRBV2 and TRBJ1-2, with D perhaps TRBD1 (5 bases). Trimming cost V 5 bases and J 8 bases, with 15 bases left between them. The germline V gene encodes CDR1 SNHLY and CDR2 FYNNEI. The CDR3 sequence is 13 residues long. Here the CDR3 reads CASSTQALGGYTF. CDR3 coding DNA: TGTGCCAGCAGTACACAGGCTTTAGGCGGCTACACCTTC.

The V and J genes are TRBV6-1 and TRBJ2-7; 7 nucleotides align to TRBD1. The junction had 8 bases not matched to a gene; V was cut back by 7 bases and J by 2 bases. CDR3 size: 14 residues. Germline loops: CDR1 MNHNS, CDR2 SASEGT. CDR3 in amino acids: CASTPGGRTYEQYF. Here the CDR3 DNA reads TGTGCCAGCACCCCAGGGGGACGGACCTACGAGCAGTACTTC.